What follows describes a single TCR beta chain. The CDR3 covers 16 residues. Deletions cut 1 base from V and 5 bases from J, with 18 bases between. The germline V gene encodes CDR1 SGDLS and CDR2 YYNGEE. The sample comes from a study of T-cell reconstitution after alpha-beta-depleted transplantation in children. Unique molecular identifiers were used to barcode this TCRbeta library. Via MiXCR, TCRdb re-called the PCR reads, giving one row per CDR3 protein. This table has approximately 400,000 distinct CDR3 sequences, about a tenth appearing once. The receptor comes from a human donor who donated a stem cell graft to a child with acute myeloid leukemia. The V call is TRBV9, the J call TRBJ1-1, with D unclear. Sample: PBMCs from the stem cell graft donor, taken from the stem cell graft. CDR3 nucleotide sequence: TGTGCCAGCAGCGTAAATCGTGCGACGGGTGGGACTGAAGCTTTCTTT. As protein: CASSVNRATGGTEAFF.